These 31 T cell receptor beta chains were all obtained from the same sample, sequenced in a study of shared clonotypes between healthy human individuals. Positively selected for CCR7, the CD45RO-negative cells used as naive CD8 cells excluded terminally differentiated effector memory CD45RA+ cells. TCRdb keeps only in-frame clones here, not all; method: immunoSEQ multiplex PCR. This table holds 630,000 or so clones, about 98% found once. The sample taken for sequencing was naive CD8+ T cells sorted from blood. The receptors here all came from a man aged 30 to 45 in good health.

This chain uses TRBV27 with TRBJ2-7, with no clear D. The germline V gene encodes CDR1 MNHEY and CDR2 SMNVEV (reference sequence). The V and J ends lost 1 base and 5 bases respectively, with 9 bases between them. The CDR3 runs 13 residues. Here the CDR3 reads CASSLLGSHEQYF. The DNA for the CDR3 is TGTGCCAGCAGTTTATTAGGGTCCCACGAGCAGTACTTC.

The V gene is TRBV30, the J gene TRBJ2-2; 9 bases agree with TRBD1. V shed 3 bases, J shed 6 bases, and the junction held 5 bases outside the gene matches. The CDR3 is 14 amino acids. Germline V CDR1 and CDR2: GTSNPN, SVGIG (reference sequence). The CDR3 protein is CAWSDRGRAGELFF. The CDR3 coding sequence is TGTGCCTGGAGCGACAGGGGGAGGGCCGGGGAGCTGTTTTTT. Together with reference TRBV30 and TRBJ2-2, the CDR3 gives the full variable domain: SQTIHQWPATLVQPVGSPLSLECTVEGTSNPNLYWYRQAAGRGLQLLFYSVGIGQISSEVPQNLSASRPQDRQFILSSKKLLLSDSGFYLCAWSDRGRAGELFFGEGSRLTVL.

This rearrangement joins TRBV7-9 to TRBJ2-3; D gene ambiguous. This CDR3 contains 15 residues. The V gene's germline CDR1 is SEHNR and CDR2 FQNEAQ (reference sequence). V was clipped by 1 base and J by 1 base, with 9 bases between them. DNA for the CDR3: TGTGCCAGCAGCTTAGTCGGAGAGGGCACAGATACGCAGTATTTT. Residues: CASSLVGEGTDTQYF.

V is TRBV29-1 and J is TRBJ1-1; 7 positions agree with TRBD1. In germline, CDR1 is SQVTM, CDR2 ANQGSEA. Trimming at V came to 1 base and at J to 6 bases, leaving 2 bases not matched to a gene. The CDR3 runs to 12 residues. The DNA for the CDR3 is TGCAGCGTTGAAGGGAGGGGGCCTGAAGCTTTCTTT. Its protein product is CSVEGRGPEAFF. The full variable domain, rest sourced from reference TRBV29-1 and TRBJ1-1, is SAVISQKPSRDICQRGTSLTIQCQVDSQVTMMFWYRQQPGQSLTLIATANQGSEATYESGFVIDKFPISRPNLTFSTLTVSNMSPEDSSIYLCSVEGRGPEAFFGQGTRLTVV.

In DNA, the CDR3 is TGTGCCTGGATCTCGGGCTGGAATGGCTACACCTTC. It translates to CAWISGWNGYTF. This rearrangement joins TRBV30 to TRBJ1-2; D remains unclear. CDR3 length: 12 residues. Trimming pared 4 bases from V and 6 bases from J, leaving 12 bases between. CDR1 GTSNPN and CDR2 SVGIG come from the germline V gene (reference sequence).

The rearrangement joins TRBV12-2 to TRBJ1-2; the table's TRBD1 call for D was not verified on the DNA. TRBV12-2 is a pseudogene. The CDR3 length is 15 residues. In DNA, the CDR3 is TGTGCAAGTCGCTTAGAGACAGCCAGAGACTATGGCTACACCTTC. Translated, it gives CASRLETARDYGYTF.

This chain uses TRBV5-6 with TRBJ1-5; 8 bases line up with TRBD1. The CDR3 has 14 amino acids. V trimming: 1 base; J trimming: 8 bases; junction bases outside the gene matches: 5. CDR1 is SGHDT, CDR2 YYEEEE, per germline. CDR3 residues: CASSLQGAKKPQHF. DNA for the CDR3: TGTGCCAGCAGCTTGCAGGGGGCGAAGAAGCCCCAGCATTTT.

The chain combines TRBV13 with TRBJ2-3; tentative D call: TRBD1 (7 bases). The V gene lost 2 bases and the J gene lost 4 bases, with 13 bases spanning the gap. The CDR3 totals 15 residues. The germline V gene has CDR1 PRHDT and CDR2 FYEKMQ (reference sequence). Here the CDR3 DNA reads TGTGCCAGCAGCTTAACATCAGGGGGGCCAGATACGCAGTATTTT. Translation: CASSLTSGGPDTQYF. The full variable domain, with the rest looked up from reference TRBV13 and TRBJ2-3, is AAGVIQSPRHLIKEKRETATLKCYPIPRHDTVYWYQQGPGQDPQFLISFYEKMQSDKGSIPDRFSAQQFSDYHSELNMSSLELGDSALYFCASSLTSGGPDTQYFGPGTRLTVL.

This rearrangement joins TRBV29-1 to TRBJ2-7; no firm D call. The CDR3 runs to 13 residues. Trimming took off 1 base at V and 0 bases at J, with 7 bases between the two ends. Germline loops: CDR1 SQVTM, CDR2 ANQGSEA. Here the CDR3 reads CSVEVFSSYEQYF. In DNA form, the CDR3 reads TGCAGCGTTGAAGTCTTCAGCTCCTACGAGCAGTACTTC.

The J gene is TRBJ1-1, the V gene TRBV11-2, with a possible D match to TRBD1 (6 bases). Trimming took 5 bases from V and 6 from J, leaving 10 bases between them. This CDR3 spans 12 amino acids. Germline V gene sequence: CDR1 SGHAT, CDR2 FQNNGV. CDR3 sequence (DNA): TGTGCCAGCAGCGACAGGTACGCTGAAGCTTTCTTT. Its protein is CASSDRYAEAFF.

This chain links TRBV2 with TRBJ2-5; D not resolved. The CDR3 contains 13 residues. From germline, CDR1 is SNHLY and CDR2 FYNNEI. Trimming shortened V by 7 bases and J by 5 bases, and 14 bases separated the two germline ends. The CDR3 DNA is TGTGCCAGCATAGCATACCCTCGGGAGACCCAGTACTTC. Residues: CASIAYPRETQYF. Supplemented by reference TRBV2 and TRBJ2-5, the full variable domain reads EPEVTQTPSHQVTQMGQEVILRCVPISNHLYFYWYRQILGQKVEFLVSFYNNEISEKSEIFDDQFSVERPDGSNFTLKIRSTKLEDSAMYFCASIAYPRETQYFGPGTRLLVL.

The chain has TRBV4-1 and TRBJ2-3; TRBD2 might be the D (6 bases). Germline V lookup: CDR1 MGHRA, CDR2 YSYEKL. The CDR3 runs to 17 residues. The germline V and J ends were trimmed by 0 bases and 3 bases, with 16 bases remaining between them. The CDR3 is CASSQEVAGLMTDTQYF. The CDR3 bases are TGCGCCAGCAGCCAAGAAGTCGCGGGGTTAATGACAGATACGCAGTATTTT.

This chain joins TRBV27 and TRBJ2-4; tentative D call: TRBD2 (7 bases). Deletions cut 5 bases from V and 10 bases from J, with 24 bases between. Germline-derived CDR1 and CDR2 are MNHEY and SMNVEV (reference sequence). This CDR3 spans 16 amino acids. The CDR3 reads CASSPYVAIQGGIQYF. The CDR3 DNA sequence: TGTGCCAGCAGTCCTTACGTCGCGATACAGGGAGGGATTCAGTACTTC.

The chain employs TRBV5-1 and TRBJ2-3; the D gene is possibly TRBD2 (6 bases). Germline lookup yields CDR1 SGHRS and CDR2 YFSETQ. The CDR3 contains 14 residues. Between the trimmed V and J ends, which lost 2 bases and 1 base, there was a span of 8 bases. This chain's CDR3 is CASSFASGTDTQYF. CDR3 DNA: TGCGCCAGCAGCTTCGCTAGCGGCACAGATACGCAGTATTTT.

V usage is TRBV4-3 and J usage is TRBJ1-2; maybe TRBD1 (5 bases). Trimming left V 2 bases short and J 4 bases short, with 11 bases between. The length of the CDR3 is 14 residues. Looked up from germline, CDR1 is LGHNA and CDR2 is YSLEER. The CDR3 protein is CASSQTTGGYGYTF. Written as DNA, the CDR3 is TGCGCCAGCAGCCAAACCACAGGTGGCTATGGCTACACCTTC.

The table lists this clone with a count of one. The chain combines TRBV7-9 with TRBJ2-7; D ambiguous. Germline V gene lookup returns CDR1 SEHNR and CDR2 FQNEAQ (reference sequence). The V end was cut by 5 bases, the J end by 3 bases, with 14 bases between. The CDR3 runs to 14 residues. The CDR3 DNA sequence: TGTGCCAGCAGCCCCCTGAGAAGGAACTACGAGCAGTACTTC. The encoded protein is CASSPLRRNYEQYF.

The CDR3 reads CASSLTGASNQPQHF. In DNA form, the CDR3 reads TGCGCCAGCAGCTTGACAGGGGCGAGCAATCAGCCCCAGCATTTT. The genes are TRBV5-1 and TRBJ1-5, with TRBD1 matching over 7 bases. This CDR3 region has 15 residues. CDR1 and CDR2 (germline): SGHRS, YFSETQ. The trim removed 1 base at V and 1 base at J, leaving 2 bases unmatched.

The chain couples TRBV27 to TRBJ1-1, with D uncertain. The germline V gene encodes CDR1 MNHEY and CDR2 SMNVEV (reference sequence). This CDR3 spans 11 amino acids. The V end lost 6 bases, the J end lost 5 bases, and 7 bases lay between the germline ends. CDR3 coding DNA: TGTGCCAGCAGGGTTGGTACTGAAGCTTTCTTT. Its translation is CASRVGTEAFF.

The chain couples TRBV4-1 to TRBJ2-1; 12 positions match TRBD2. The CDR3 is 19 amino acids. Trimming cost V 0 bases and J 5 bases; bases outside gene matches: 11. Germline CDR1 and CDR2: MGHRA and YSYEKL. CDR3 sequence reads: CASSQDEASGRAVHNEQFF. For the CDR3, the DNA is TGCGCCAGCAGCCAAGATGAGGCTAGCGGGAGGGCCGTCCACAATGAGCAGTTCTTC.

V is TRBV28 and J is TRBJ2-2; 13 nucleotides align to TRBD2. Per germline, CDR1 MDHEN and CDR2 SYDVKM. The CDR3 runs 16 residues. Unmatched junction bases numbered 6, after V lost 5 bases and J lost 6 bases. The CDR3 nucleotides are TGTGCCAGCAGTCCTACAGGACTAGCGGGAGCCGGGGAGCTGTTTTTT. This gives the protein CASSPTGLAGAGELFF.

This chain connects TRBV2 to TRBJ1-4, with D tentatively TRBD1 (5 bases). V dropped 0 bases and J dropped 6 bases, with 14 bases sitting between them. CDR1 and CDR2 from the germline V gene are SNHLY and FYNNEI. The CDR3 is made up of 16 amino acids. CDR3 DNA: TGTGCCAGCAGTGAAGCGCTTTGGGGGTTCGATGAAAAACTGTTTTTT. It codes for CASSEALWGFDEKLFF.

V gene TRBV29-1 combines with J gene TRBJ2-7; TRBD1 aligns across 7 bases. Germline trimming cut 4 bases from V and 4 bases from J; bases unmatched to any gene: 4. The CDR3 is made up of 12 amino acids. Germline V CDR1 and CDR2: SQVTM, ANQGSEA. CDR3 nucleotides: TGCAGCGTTGTGGGCAGGGGGTACGAGCAGTACTTC. Protein: CSVVGRGYEQYF.

V usage is TRBV29-1 and J usage is TRBJ1-1; possibly TRBD1 for D (5 bases). Germline lookup yields CDR1 SQVTM and CDR2 ANQGSEA. This CDR3 comprises 13 residues. Trimming pared 8 bases from V and 2 bases from J, leaving 15 bases between. The CDR3 region is CSPSKTANTEAFF. The DNA of the CDR3 is TGCAGCCCCTCGAAGACAGCCAACACTGAAGCTTTCTTT. Supplemented by reference TRBV29-1 and TRBJ1-1, the full variable domain reads SAVISQKPSRDICQRGTSLTIQCQVDSQVTMMFWYRQQPGQSLTLIATANQGSEATYESGFVIDKFPISRPNLTFSTLTVSNMSPEDSSIYLCSPSKTANTEAFFGQGTRLTVV.

The chain joins TRBV19 to TRBJ2-2, with 9 bases matching TRBD2. This CDR3 comprises 14 residues. CDR1 is LNHDA, CDR2 SQIVND, per germline (reference sequence). The V gene end was trimmed by 6 bases and the J gene end by 6 bases; junction bases not matched to a gene: 5. The CDR3 DNA is TGTGCCAGTAGCCCTGGGACTAGCCCCGGGGAGCTGTTTTTT. Translating it yields CASSPGTSPGELFF.

The chain uses TRBV27 and TRBJ2-1, with 7 bases fitting TRBD2. CDR1 is MNHEY, CDR2 SMNVEV, per germline (reference sequence). V lost 2 bases, J lost 6 bases, and 4 bases stayed unmatched. The CDR3 is 14 amino acids. The CDR3 nucleotides are TGTGCCAGCAGTTTAGGGGGAGGGTCCAATGAGCAGTTCTTC. Protein sequence: CASSLGGGSNEQFF.

The rearrangement joins TRBV29-1 to TRBJ2-2; the D is unclear. V gave up 7 bases and J gave up 4 bases, with 7 bases separating them. This CDR3 spans 11 amino acids. The V gene's germline CDR1 is SQVTM and CDR2 ANQGSEA. This chain's CDR3 is CSASATGELFF. The CDR3 region has the DNA TGCAGCGCGTCGGCCACCGGGGAGCTGTTTTTT.

This clone was counted only a few times. V usage is TRBV11-2 and J usage is TRBJ1-1, with D maybe TRBD1 (5 bases). Deletions cut 1 base from V and 4 bases from J, with 10 bases between. Germline values: CDR1 SGHAT, CDR2 FQNNGV. There are 14 residues in the CDR3. The CDR3 reads CASSLVQGTTEAFF. In DNA, the CDR3 is TGTGCCAGCAGCTTAGTTCAGGGAACCACTGAAGCTTTCTTT.

V usage is TRBV27 and J usage is TRBJ2-3, with 12 bases lining up with TRBD1. The V gene end was trimmed by 8 bases and the J gene end by 6 bases; junction bases not matched to a gene: 12. Germline CDR1 MNHEY, CDR2 SMNVEV (reference sequence). The CDR3 runs 16 residues. This CDR3 is CASRHWDRGREDTQYF. The CDR3 bases are TGTGCCAGCCGTCATTGGGACAGGGGGCGAGAGGATACGCAGTATTTT.

The chain employs TRBV7-3 and TRBJ2-2; D might be TRBD2 (5 bases). Germline-derived CDR1 and CDR2 are SGHTA and FQGTGA. CDR3 length equals 14 residues. Trimming took 5 bases from V and 6 from J, leaving 13 bases between them. The CDR3 coding sequence is TGTGCCAGCAGCCTCGGACTCGGCGCCGGGGAGCTGTTTTTT. Protein product: CASSLGLGAGELFF.

V gene TRBV7-6 combines with J gene TRBJ2-1; D is unresolved. Per germline, CDR1 SGHVS and CDR2 FNYEAQ. V was trimmed by 2 bases and J by 9 bases, leaving 14 bases between them. The CDR3 loop spans 14 amino acids. This CDR3 reads CASSLSIHAREQFF. CDR3 in DNA: TGTGCCAGCAGCTTATCTATTCACGCCCGTGAGCAGTTCTTC.

This chain links TRBV7-9 with TRBJ2-3, with a weak D call TRBD1 (6 bases). V lost 11 bases to trimming and J lost 4 bases, with 19 bases between them. CDR3 length: 14 residues. In germline, CDR1 is SEHNR, CDR2 FQNEAQ (reference sequence). DNA for the CDR3: TGTGCCTCCCACAGGGTGGTTTTGGCAGATACGCAGTATTTT. Its protein is CASHRVVLADTQYF.